This T cell receptor (beta chain) came from a study of cytomegalovirus exposure and HLA in healthy donors. Study-level points and caveats: Earlier analysis found most TCR beta V segments productive about 90% or about 30% of the time. Further analysis, carried out later, found HLA-associated TCR beta chains more clonally expanded than equally common other chains. The classifier was said to identify cytomegalovirus status with high specificity and sensitivity.

The germline V gene has CDR1 SEHNR and CDR2 FQNEAQ (reference sequence). The trim removed 5 bases at V and 3 bases at J, leaving 10 bases unmatched. The CDR3 length is 16 residues. The PCR made use of 60 Vbeta and 13 Jbeta primers. Produced via immunoSEQ multiplex PCR; TCRdb's table is partial and in-frame only. Counted here are tens of thousands of clones, about 87% occurring once; the ten biggest clones make up approximately 2.2%. Note on this clone: Its matching antigen is unknown.

The chain joins TRBV7-9 to TRBJ2-1; 7 bases align to TRBD2. Sequencing input: PBMCs. The clonotype comes from a man younger than 35 in good health and CMV-seronegative. CDR3 protein: CASSPFGGRIYNEQFF. The CDR3 bases are TGTGCCAGCAGCCCTTTTGGCGGGAGAATCTACAATGAGCAGTTCTTC. Variable domain in full (rest from reference TRBV7-9 and TRBJ2-1): DTGVSQNPRHKITKRGQNVTFRCDPISEHNRLYWYRQTLGQGPEFLTYFQNEAQLEKSRLLSDRFSAERPKGSFSTLEIQRTEQGDSAMYLCASSPFGGRIYNEQFFGPGTRLTVL.